This paragraph covers one T cell receptor beta chain sequence. The data originate from a study of blood T cell repertoires in COVID-19. Looking at the study overall: Acute-phase and convalescent COVID-19 samples originated in the United States, Italy and Spain.

Original data processing: Nucleated cell number was recorded as an estimate derived from reference gene primer amplification. Assay used: immunoSEQ multiplex PCR; TCRdb lists only in-frame clones, some missing. That table supplies the V and J calls and clone size; D and trimming were determined from the DNA. The data hold 80,000 to 95,000 clones, with roughly 79% observed a single time. CDR3 length: 13 amino acids. Germline loops: CDR1 SNHLY, CDR2 FYNNEI. J gave up 5 bases and V 3 bases, and 2 bases lay outside the gene matches. The sequencing sample was made of peripheral blood. The V call is TRBV2, the J call TRBJ2-5, with TRBD2 matching over 8 bases. This receptor was taken from a man older than 75 with acute or convalescent COVID-19. The CDR3 is CASSDEREETQYF. The CDR3 bases are TGTGCCAGCAGTGACGAGCGGGAGGAGACCCAGTACTTC.